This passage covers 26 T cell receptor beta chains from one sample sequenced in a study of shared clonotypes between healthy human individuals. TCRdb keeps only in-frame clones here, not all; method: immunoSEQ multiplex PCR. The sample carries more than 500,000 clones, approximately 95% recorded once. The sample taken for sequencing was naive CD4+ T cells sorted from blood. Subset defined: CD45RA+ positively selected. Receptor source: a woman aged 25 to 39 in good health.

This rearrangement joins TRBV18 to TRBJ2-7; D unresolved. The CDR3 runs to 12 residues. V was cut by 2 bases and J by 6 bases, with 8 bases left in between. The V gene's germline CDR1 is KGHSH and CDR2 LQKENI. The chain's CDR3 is CASSPGRVEQYF. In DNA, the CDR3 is TGTGCCAGCTCACCAGGTAGGGTCGAGCAGTACTTC.

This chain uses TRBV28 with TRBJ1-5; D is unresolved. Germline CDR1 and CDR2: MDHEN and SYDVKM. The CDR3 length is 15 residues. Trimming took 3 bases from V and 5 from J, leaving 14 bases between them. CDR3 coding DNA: TGTGCCAGCAGTTTCCTTGACACCGTTCATCAGCCCCAGCATTTT. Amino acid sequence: CASSFLDTVHQPQHF.

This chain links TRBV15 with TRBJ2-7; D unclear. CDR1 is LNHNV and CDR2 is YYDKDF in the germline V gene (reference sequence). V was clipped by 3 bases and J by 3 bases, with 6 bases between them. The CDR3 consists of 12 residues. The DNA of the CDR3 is TGTGCCACCAGCAGGAACAGCTACGAGCAGTACTTC. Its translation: CATSRNSYEQYF.

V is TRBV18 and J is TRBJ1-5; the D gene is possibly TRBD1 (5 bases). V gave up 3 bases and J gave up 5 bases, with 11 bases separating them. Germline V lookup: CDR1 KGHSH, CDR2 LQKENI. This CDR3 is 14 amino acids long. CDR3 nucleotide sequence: TGTGCCAGCTCACCGACAGACATGGATCAGCCCCAGCATTTT. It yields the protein CASSPTDMDQPQHF.

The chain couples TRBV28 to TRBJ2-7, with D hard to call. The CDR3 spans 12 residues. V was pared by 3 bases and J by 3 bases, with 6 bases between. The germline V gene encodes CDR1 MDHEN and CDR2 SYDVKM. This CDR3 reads CASSFLDYEQYF. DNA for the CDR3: TGTGCCAGCAGTTTCCTGGACTACGAGCAGTACTTC.

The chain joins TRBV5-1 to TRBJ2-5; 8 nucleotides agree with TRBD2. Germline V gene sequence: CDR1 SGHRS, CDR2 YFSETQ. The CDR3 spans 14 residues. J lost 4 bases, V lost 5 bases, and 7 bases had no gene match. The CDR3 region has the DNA TGCGCCAGCAGTATGGGGCTAGCGGGAGAGACCCAGTACTTC. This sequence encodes CASSMGLAGETQYF. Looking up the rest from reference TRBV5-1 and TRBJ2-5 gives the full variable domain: KAGVTQTPRYLIKTRGQQVTLSCSPISGHRSVSWYQQTPGQGLQFLFEYFSETQRNKGNFPGRFSGRQFSNSRSEMNVSTLELGDSALYLCASSMGLAGETQYFGPGTRLLVL.

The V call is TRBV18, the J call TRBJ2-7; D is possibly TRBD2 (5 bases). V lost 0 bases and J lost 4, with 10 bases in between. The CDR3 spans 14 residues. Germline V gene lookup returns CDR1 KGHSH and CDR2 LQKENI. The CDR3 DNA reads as TGTGCCAGCTCACCACCCGGGAATGGATACGAGCAGTACTTC. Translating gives CASSPPGNGYEQYF.

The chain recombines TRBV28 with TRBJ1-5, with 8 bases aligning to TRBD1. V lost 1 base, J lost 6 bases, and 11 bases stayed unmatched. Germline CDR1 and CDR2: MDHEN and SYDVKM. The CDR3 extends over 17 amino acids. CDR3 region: CASSLYGRGRIGQPQHF. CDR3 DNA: TGTGCCAGCAGTTTATATGGCAGGGGGCGAATCGGTCAGCCCCAGCATTTT.

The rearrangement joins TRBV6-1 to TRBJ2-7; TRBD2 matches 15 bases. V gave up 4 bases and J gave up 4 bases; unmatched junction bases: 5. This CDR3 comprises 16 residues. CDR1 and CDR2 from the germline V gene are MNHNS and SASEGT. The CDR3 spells CASSGPGTSGRYEQYF. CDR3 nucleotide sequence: TGTGCCAGCAGTGGACCCGGGACTAGCGGGAGGTACGAGCAGTACTTC.

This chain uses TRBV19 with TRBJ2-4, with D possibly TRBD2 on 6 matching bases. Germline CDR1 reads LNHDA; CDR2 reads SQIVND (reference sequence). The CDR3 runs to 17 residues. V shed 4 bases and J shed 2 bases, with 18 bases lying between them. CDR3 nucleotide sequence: TGTGCCAGTAGTACCCCCGGACTACCGAGGACCAAAAACATTCAGTACTTC. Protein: CASSTPGLPRTKNIQYF. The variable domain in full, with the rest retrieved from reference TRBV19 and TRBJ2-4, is DGGITQSPKYLFRKEGQNVTLSCEQNLNHDAMYWYRQDPGQGLRLIYYSQIVNDFQKGDIAEGYSVSREKKESFPLTVTSAQKNPTAFYLCASSTPGLPRTKNIQYFGAGTRLSVL.

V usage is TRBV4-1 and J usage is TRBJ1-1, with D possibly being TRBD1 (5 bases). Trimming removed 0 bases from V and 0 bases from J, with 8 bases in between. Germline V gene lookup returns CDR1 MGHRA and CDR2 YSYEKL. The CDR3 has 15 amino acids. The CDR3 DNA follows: TGCGCCAGCAGCCAAGAGGGGGTCATGAACACTGAAGCTTTCTTT. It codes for CASSQEGVMNTEAFF.

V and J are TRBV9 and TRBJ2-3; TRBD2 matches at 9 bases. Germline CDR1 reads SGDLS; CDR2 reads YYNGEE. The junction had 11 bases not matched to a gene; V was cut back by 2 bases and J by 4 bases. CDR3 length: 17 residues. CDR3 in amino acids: CASSVRSASGNSDTQYF. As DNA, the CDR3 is TGTGCCAGCAGCGTTCGGTCGGCTAGCGGGAACTCAGATACGCAGTATTTT.

CDR3 bases: TGTGCCAGCAGCTTAGGTAGAGGCGCAGGGATTGGTGGTCAGCCCCAGCATTTT. This sequence encodes CASSLGRGAGIGGQPQHF. The rearrangement links TRBV7-9 to TRBJ1-5, with a possible D match to TRBD1 (5 bases). The CDR3 runs 18 residues. Germline values: CDR1 SEHNR, CDR2 FQNEAQ (reference sequence). V dropped 1 base and J dropped 6 bases, with 22 bases sitting between them. The full variable domain, its missing parts supplied by reference TRBV7-9 and TRBJ1-5, is DTGVSQNPRHKITKRGQNVTFRCDPISEHNRLYWYRQTLGQGPEFLTYFQNEAQLEKSRLLSDRFSAERPKGSFSTLEIQRTEQGDSAMYLCASSLGRGAGIGGQPQHFGDGTRLSIL.

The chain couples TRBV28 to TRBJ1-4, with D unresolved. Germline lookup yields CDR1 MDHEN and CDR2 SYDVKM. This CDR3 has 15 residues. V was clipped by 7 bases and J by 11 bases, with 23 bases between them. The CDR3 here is CASTLDPATNGKLFF. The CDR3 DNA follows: TGTGCCAGCACCTTGGACCCTGCAACTAACGGGAAACTGTTTTTT.

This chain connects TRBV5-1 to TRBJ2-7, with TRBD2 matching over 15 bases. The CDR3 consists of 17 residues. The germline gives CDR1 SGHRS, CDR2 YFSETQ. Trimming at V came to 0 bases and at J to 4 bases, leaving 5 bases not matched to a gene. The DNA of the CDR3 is TGCGCCAGCAGCTTGGCCCTTGGGACTAGCGGGAGGTACGAGCAGTACTTC. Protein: CASSLALGTSGRYEQYF.

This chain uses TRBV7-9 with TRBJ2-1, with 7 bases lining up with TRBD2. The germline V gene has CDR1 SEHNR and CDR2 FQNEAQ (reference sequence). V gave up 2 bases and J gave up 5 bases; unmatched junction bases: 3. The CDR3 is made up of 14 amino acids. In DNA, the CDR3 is TGTGCCAGCAGCTTACTAGCGGTAAACAATGAGCAGTTCTTC. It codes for CASSLLAVNNEQFF.

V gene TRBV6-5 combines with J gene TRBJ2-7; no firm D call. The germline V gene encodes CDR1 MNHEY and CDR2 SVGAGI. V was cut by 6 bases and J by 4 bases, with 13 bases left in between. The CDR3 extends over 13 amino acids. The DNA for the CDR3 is TGTGCCAGCAGGAAGGTTGACGGTTACGAGCAGTACTTC. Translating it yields CASRKVDGYEQYF.

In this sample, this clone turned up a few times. The CDR3: CASSLWGNTEAFF. CDR3 coding DNA: TGTGCCAGCAGTTTATGGGGGAACACTGAAGCTTTCTTT. The V and J genes are TRBV27 and TRBJ1-1; D call uncertain. Germline CDR1 and CDR2: MNHEY and SMNVEV (reference sequence). Trimming removed 1 base from V and 1 base from J, with 4 bases in between. The CDR3 totals 13 residues.

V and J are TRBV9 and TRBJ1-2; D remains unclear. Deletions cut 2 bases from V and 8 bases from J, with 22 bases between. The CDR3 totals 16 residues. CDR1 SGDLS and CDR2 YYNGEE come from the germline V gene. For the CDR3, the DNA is TGTGCCAGCAGCGTTGGGTCGGCCTATGGCCGGGAGGGCTACACCTTC. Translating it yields CASSVGSAYGREGYTF.

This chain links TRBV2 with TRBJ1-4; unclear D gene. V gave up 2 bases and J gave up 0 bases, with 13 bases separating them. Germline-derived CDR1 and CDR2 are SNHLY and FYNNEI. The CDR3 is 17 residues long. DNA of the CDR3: TGTGCCAGCAGTGAATGGTACAGTTTATCAACTAATGAAAAACTGTTTTTT. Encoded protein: CASSEWYSLSTNEKLFF.

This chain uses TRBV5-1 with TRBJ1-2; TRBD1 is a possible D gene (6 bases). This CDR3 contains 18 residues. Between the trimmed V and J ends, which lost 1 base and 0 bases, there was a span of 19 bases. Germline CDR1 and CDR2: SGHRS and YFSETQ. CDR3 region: CASSLMYRDGRSNYGYTF. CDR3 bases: TGCGCCAGCAGCTTGATGTACAGGGACGGTAGATCTAACTATGGCTACACCTTC.

This CDR3 is CASSFTSTGELFF. CDR3 coding DNA: TGTGCCAGCAGCTTCACAAGCACCGGGGAGCTGTTTTTT. V and J are TRBV7-3 and TRBJ2-2, with no clear D. The ends were cut back, 3 bases at V and 4 bases at J, with 6 bases in the middle. Germline V gene sequence: CDR1 SGHTA, CDR2 FQGTGA. The CDR3 runs 13 residues.

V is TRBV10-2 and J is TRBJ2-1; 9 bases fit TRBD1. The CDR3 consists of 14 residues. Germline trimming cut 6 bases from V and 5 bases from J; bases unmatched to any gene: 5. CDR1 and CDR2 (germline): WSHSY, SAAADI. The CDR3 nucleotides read TGCGCCAGCAGGACAGGGGGGTCTAACAATGAGCAGTTCTTC. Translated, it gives CASRTGGSNNEQFF.

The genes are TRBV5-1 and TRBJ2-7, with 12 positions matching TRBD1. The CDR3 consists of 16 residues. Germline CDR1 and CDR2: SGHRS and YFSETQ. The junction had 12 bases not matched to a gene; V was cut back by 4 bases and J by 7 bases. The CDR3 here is CASSPLGGQGALEQYF. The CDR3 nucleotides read TGCGCCAGCAGCCCCCTGGGGGGACAGGGGGCGCTGGAGCAGTACTTC.

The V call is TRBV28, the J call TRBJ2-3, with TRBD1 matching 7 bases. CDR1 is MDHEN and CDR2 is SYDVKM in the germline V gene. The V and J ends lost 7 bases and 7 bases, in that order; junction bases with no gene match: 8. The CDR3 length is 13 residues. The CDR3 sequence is CASIRQGLNTQYF. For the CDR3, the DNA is TGTGCCAGCATCAGACAGGGATTGAATACGCAGTATTTT.

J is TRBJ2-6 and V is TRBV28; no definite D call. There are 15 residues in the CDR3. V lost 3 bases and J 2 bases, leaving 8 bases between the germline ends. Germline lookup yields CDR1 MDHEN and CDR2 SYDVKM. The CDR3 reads CASSLTAAGANVLTF. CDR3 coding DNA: TGTGCCAGCAGTTTGACCGCGGCTGGGGCCAACGTCCTGACTTTC.